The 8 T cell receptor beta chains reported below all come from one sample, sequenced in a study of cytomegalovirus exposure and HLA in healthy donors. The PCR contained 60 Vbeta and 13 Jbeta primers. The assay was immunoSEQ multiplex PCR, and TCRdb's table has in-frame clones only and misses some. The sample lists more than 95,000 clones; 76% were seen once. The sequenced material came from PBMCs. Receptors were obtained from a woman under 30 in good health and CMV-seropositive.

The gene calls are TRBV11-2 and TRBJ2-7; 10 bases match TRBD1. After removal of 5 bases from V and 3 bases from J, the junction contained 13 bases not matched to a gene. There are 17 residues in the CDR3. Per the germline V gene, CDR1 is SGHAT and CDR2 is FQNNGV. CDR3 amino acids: CASSPLDRGLPHYEQYF. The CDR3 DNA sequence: TGTGCCAGCAGCCCTCTTGACAGGGGGCTACCCCACTACGAGCAGTACTTC.

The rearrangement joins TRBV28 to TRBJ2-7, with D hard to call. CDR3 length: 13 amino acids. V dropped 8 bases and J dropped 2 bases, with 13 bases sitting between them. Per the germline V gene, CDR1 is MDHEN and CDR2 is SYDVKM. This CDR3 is CASSHESPYEQYF. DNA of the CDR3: TGTGCCAGCTCTCACGAAAGCCCCTACGAGCAGTACTTC.

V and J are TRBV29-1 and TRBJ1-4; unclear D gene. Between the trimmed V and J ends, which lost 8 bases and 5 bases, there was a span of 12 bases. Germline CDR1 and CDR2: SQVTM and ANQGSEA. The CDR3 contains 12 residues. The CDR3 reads CSTGGINEKLFF. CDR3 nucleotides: TGCAGCACGGGAGGAATAAATGAAAAACTGTTTTTT.

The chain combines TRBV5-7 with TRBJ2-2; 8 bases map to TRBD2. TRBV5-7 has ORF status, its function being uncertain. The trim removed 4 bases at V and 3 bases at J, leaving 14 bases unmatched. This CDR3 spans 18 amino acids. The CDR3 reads CASSPHSTGGPHTGELFF. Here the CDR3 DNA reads TGTGCCAGCAGCCCCCACTCGACGGGAGGGCCCCACACCGGGGAGCTGTTTTTT.

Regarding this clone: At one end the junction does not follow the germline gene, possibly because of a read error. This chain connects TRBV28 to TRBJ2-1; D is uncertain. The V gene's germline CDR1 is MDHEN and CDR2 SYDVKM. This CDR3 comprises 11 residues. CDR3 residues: CASSTTYQQVF. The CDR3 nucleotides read TGTGCCAGCAGTACCACATACCAGCAGGTCTTC.

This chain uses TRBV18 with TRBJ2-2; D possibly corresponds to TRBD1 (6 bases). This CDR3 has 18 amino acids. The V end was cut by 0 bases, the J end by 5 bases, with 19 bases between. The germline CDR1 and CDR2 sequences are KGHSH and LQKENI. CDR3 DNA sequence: TGTGCCAGCTCACCACCGCAGGGGCCTATGCTGGGGACCGGGGAGCTGTTTTTT. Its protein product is CASSPPQGPMLGTGELFF.

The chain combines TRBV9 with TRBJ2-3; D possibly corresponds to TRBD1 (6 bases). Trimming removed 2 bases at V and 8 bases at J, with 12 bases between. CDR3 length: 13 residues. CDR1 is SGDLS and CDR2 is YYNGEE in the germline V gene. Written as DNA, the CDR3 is TGTGCCAGCAGCGTCTCAGGGGAAGGTACGCAGTATTTT. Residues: CASSVSGEGTQYF.

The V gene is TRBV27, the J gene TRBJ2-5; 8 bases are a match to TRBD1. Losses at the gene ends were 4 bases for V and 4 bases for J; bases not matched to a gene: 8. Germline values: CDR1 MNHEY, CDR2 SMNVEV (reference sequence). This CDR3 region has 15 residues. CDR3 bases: TGTGCCAGCAGTTCATACCTGGACAGGGCAGAGACCCAGTACTTC. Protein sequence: CASSSYLDRAETQYF.